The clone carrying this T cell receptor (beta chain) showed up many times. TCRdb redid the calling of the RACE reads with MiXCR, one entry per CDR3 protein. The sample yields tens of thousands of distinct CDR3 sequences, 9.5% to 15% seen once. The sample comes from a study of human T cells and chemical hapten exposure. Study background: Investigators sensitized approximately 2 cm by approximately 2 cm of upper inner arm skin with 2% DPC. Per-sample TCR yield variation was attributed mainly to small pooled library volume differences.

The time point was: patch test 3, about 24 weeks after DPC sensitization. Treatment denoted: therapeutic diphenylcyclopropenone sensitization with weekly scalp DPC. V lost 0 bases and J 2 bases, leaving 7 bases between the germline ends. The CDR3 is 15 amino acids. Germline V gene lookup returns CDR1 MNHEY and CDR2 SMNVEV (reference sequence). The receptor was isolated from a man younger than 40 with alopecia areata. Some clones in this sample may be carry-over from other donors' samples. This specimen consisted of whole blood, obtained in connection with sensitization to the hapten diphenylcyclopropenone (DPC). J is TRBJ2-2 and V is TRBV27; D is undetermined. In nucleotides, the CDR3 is TGTGCCAGCAGTTTATCGGGCCGTAACACCGGGGAGCTGTTTTTT. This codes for CASSLSGRNTGELFF.